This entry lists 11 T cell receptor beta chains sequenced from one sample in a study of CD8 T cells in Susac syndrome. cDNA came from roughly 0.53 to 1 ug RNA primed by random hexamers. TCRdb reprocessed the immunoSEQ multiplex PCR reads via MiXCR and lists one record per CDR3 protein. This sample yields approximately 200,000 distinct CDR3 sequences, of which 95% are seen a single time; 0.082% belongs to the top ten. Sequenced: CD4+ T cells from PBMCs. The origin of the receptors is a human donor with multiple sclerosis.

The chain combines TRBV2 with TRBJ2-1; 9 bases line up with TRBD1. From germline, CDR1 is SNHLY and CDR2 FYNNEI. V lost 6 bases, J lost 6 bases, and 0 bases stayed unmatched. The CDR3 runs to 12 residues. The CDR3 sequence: CASRTGGNEQFF. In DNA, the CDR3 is TGTGCCAGCAGGACAGGGGGCAATGAGCAGTTCTTC.

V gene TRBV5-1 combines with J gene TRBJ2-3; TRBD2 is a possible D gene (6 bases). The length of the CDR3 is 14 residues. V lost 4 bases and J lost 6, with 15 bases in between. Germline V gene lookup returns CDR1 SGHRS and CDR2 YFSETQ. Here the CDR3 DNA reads TGCGCCAGCAGCCTGGGGACTCCCCAGGATACGCAGTATTTT. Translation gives CASSLGTPQDTQYF.

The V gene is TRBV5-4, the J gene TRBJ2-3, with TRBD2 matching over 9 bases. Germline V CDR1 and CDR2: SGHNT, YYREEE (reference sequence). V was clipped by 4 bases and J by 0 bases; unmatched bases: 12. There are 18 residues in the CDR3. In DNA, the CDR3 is TGTGCCAGCAGCCTGGGGGGCCTAGCGGGGCTTAGCACAGATACGCAGTATTTT. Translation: CASSLGGLAGLSTDTQYF.

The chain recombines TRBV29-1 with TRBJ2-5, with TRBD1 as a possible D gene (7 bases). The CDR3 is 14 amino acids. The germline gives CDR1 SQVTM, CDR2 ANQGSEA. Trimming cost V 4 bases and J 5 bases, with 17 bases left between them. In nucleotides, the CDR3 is TGCAGCGTTGGTGACAGGGCGGGGAGGGAGACCCAGTACTTC. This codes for CSVGDRAGRETQYF.

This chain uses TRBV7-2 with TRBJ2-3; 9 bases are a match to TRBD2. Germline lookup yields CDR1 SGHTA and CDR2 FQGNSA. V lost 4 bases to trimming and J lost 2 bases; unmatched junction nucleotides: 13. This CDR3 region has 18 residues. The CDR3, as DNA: TGTGCCAGCAGCTCCCCGGGGCGGGGGGGAGCGGACACAGATACGCAGTATTTT. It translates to CASSSPGRGGADTDTQYF. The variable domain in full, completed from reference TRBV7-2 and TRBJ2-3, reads GAGVSQSPSNKVTEKGKDVELRCDPISGHTALYWYRQSLGQGLEFLIYFQGNSAPDKSGLPSDRFSAERTGGSVSTLTIQRTQQEDSAVYLCASSSPGRGGADTDTQYFGPGTRLTVL.

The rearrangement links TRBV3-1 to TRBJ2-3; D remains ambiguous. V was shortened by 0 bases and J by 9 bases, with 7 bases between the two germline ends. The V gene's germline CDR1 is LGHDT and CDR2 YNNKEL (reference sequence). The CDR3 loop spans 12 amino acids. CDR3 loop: CASSQDYATQYF. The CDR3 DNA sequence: TGTGCCAGCAGCCAAGACTACGCGACGCAGTATTTT.

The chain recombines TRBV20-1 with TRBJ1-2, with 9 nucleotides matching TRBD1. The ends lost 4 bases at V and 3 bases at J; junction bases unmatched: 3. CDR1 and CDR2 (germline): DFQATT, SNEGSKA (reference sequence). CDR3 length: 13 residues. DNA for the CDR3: TGCAGTGCTAAAGGACAGGGGCACTATGGCTACACCTTC. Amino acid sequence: CSAKGQGHYGYTF.

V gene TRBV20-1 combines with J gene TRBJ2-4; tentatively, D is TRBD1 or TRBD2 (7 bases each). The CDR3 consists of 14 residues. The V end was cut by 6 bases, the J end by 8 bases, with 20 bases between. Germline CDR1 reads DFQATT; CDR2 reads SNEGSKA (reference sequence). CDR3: CSAAGGGLVDIQYF. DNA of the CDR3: TGCAGTGCGGCAGGGGGGGGTCTGGTAGACATTCAGTACTTC.

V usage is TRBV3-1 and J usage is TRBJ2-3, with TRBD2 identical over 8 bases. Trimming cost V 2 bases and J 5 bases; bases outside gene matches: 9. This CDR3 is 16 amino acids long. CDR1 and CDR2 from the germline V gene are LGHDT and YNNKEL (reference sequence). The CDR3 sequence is CASSQILAALGDTQYF. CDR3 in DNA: TGTGCCAGCAGCCAAATACTAGCGGCCCTCGGAGATACGCAGTATTTT.

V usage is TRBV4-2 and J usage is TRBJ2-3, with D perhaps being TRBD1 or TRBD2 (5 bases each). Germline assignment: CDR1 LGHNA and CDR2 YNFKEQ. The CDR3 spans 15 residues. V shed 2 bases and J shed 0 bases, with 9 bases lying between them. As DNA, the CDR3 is TGTGCCAGCAGCCAATCGGGACGGAGCACAGATACGCAGTATTTT. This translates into CASSQSGRSTDTQYF.

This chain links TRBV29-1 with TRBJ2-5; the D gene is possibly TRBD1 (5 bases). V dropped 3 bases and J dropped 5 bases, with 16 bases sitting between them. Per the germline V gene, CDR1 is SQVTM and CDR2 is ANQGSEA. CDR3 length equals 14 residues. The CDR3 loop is CSVDPSGIRETQYF. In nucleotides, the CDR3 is TGCAGCGTTGATCCCTCAGGGATTCGGGAGACCCAGTACTTC. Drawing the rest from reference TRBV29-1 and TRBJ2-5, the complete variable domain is SAVISQKPSRDICQRGTSLTIQCQVDSQVTMMFWYRQQPGQSLTLIATANQGSEATYESGFVIDKFPISRPNLTFSTLTVSNMSPEDSSIYLCSVDPSGIRETQYFGPGTRLLVL.